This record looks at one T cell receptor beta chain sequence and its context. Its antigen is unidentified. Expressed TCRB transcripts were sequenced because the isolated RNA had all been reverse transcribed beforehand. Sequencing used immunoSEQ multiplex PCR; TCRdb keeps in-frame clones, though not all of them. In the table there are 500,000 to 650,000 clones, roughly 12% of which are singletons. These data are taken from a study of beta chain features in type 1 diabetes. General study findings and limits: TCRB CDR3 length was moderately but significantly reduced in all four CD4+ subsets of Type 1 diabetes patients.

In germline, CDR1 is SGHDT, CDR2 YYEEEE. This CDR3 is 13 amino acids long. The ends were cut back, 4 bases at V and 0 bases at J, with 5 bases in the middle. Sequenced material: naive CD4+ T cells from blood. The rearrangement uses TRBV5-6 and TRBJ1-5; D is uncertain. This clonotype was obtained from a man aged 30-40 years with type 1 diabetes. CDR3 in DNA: TGTGCCAGCAGCGTGTATAGCAATCAGCCCCAGCATTTT. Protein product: CASSVYSNQPQHF. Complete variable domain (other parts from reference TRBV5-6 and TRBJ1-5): DAGVTQSPTHLIKTRGQQVTLRCSPKSGHDTVSWYQQALGQGPQFIFQYYEEEERQRGNFPDRFSGHQFPNYSSELNVNALLLGDSALYLCASSVYSNQPQHFGDGTRLSIL.